One and the same sample provided the 30 T cell receptor beta chains below, sequenced in a study of early T cells in non-severe SARS-CoV-2 infection. TCRdb re-called the 5' RACE reads with MiXCR, one entry per CDR3 protein. The sample consists of tens of thousands of distinct CDR3 sequences, 8.5% to 12% of them appearing once. The sample taken for sequencing was whole blood. Source of these receptors: an adult who was a healthcare worker with PCR-confirmed SARS-CoV-2 infection or an uninfected control (not recorded which).

The chain combines TRBV7-9 with TRBJ2-7, with D perhaps TRBD2 (6 bases). Trimming took 3 bases from V and 4 from J, leaving 10 bases between them. Per the germline V gene, CDR1 is SEHNR and CDR2 is FQNEAQ (reference sequence). This CDR3 is built from 13 residues. DNA for the CDR3: TGTGCCAGCAGCTTGGGTCGGGAGTACGAGCAGTACTTC. Residues: CASSLGREYEQYF.

This clonotype was observed a handful of times. V gene TRBV7-9 combines with J gene TRBJ2-7; TRBD1 agrees at 9 bases. Germline CDR1 reads SEHNR; CDR2 reads FQNEAQ (reference sequence). This CDR3 has 13 amino acids. V lost 2 bases, J lost 5 bases, and 1 base stayed unmatched. The chain's CDR3 is CASSLTGGDEQYF. The CDR3 coding sequence is TGTGCCAGCAGCTTAACAGGGGGCGACGAGCAGTACTTC.

This clonotype was recorded many times. This chain connects TRBV18 to TRBJ2-1, with TRBD1 matching over 9 bases. J was trimmed by 7 bases and V by 3 bases; bases with no gene match: 10. CDR3 length: 16 residues. The germline V gene has CDR1 KGHSH and CDR2 LQKENI. The CDR3 coding sequence is TGTGCCAGCTCACCTCCCGGGGACAGGGTCAAAAATGAGCAGTTCTTC. Amino acid sequence: CASSPPGDRVKNEQFF.

This clonotype came up many times. J is TRBJ2-1 and V is TRBV15, with D possibly being TRBD1 (5 bases). Trimming took off 2 bases at V and 2 bases at J, with 19 bases between the two ends. The germline gives CDR1 LNHNV, CDR2 YYDKDF (reference sequence). The CDR3 runs to 18 residues. CDR3 in amino acids: CATSRSPLRTMPYNEQFF. The CDR3 DNA sequence: TGTGCCACCAGCAGAAGTCCTCTTAGGACAATGCCCTACAATGAGCAGTTCTTC.

The table lists this clonotype with many counts. This chain uses TRBV7-9 with TRBJ1-6; 7 positions match TRBD1. Germline V gives CDR1 SEHNR, CDR2 FQNEAQ (reference sequence). The ends lost 2 bases at V and 11 bases at J; junction bases unmatched: 6. This CDR3 comprises 14 residues. The CDR3 DNA reads as TGTGCCAGCAGCTTAACAGGGGATAGTACACCCCTCCACTTT. Protein: CASSLTGDSTPLHF.

This clonotype was observed many times. This chain links TRBV9 with TRBJ2-7; D may correspond to TRBD1 or TRBD2 (7 bases each). The V and J ends lost 4 bases and 0 bases respectively, with 11 bases between them. This CDR3 has 14 residues. Germline V gives CDR1 SGDLS, CDR2 YYNGEE. The CDR3 sequence is CASSPGGDSYEQYF. CDR3 sequence (DNA): TGTGCCAGCAGCCCAGGGGGGGACTCCTACGAGCAGTACTTC. The full variable domain, completed using reference TRBV9 and TRBJ2-7, is DSGVTQTPKHLITATGQRVTLRCSPRSGDLSVYWYQQSLDQGLQFLIQYYNGEERAKGNILERFSAQQFPDLHSELNLSSLELGDSALYFCASSPGGDSYEQYFGPGTRLTVT.

This clonotype came up many times. The chain carries TRBV7-2 and TRBJ2-1, with D possibly matching TRBD1 (5 bases). Between the trimmed V and J ends, which lost 0 bases and 7 bases, there was a span of 13 bases. The CDR3 is made up of 15 amino acids. Germline V gene data show CDR1 as SGHTA and CDR2 as FQGNSA. The chain's CDR3 is CASSLAGRAANEQFF. The CDR3 region has the DNA TGTGCCAGCAGCTTAGCGGGCAGGGCTGCTAATGAGCAGTTCTTC. Filled out from reference TRBV7-2 and TRBJ2-1, the complete variable domain reads GAGVSQSPSNKVTEKGKDVELRCDPISGHTALYWYRQSLGQGLEFLIYFQGNSAPDKSGLPSDRFSAERTGGSVSTLTIQRTQQEDSAVYLCASSLAGRAANEQFFGPGTRLTVL.

This clonotype was found many times. The V and J genes are TRBV2 and TRBJ2-5; a weak D match, TRBD1 (6 bases). Per the germline V gene, CDR1 is SNHLY and CDR2 is FYNNEI. The CDR3 totals 15 residues. V dropped 2 bases and J dropped 2 bases, with 12 bases sitting between them. CDR3: CASSELDSIQETQYF. The CDR3 bases are TGTGCCAGCAGTGAACTGGACAGTATACAAGAGACCCAGTACTTC.

In this sample, this clonotype turned up a few times. The genes are TRBV5-1 and TRBJ2-3, with 7 bases lining up with TRBD1. This CDR3 is built from 18 residues. V shed 0 bases, J shed 2 bases, and the junction held 12 bases outside the gene matches. Germline CDR1 and CDR2: SGHRS and YFSETQ. The CDR3 region is CASSLVGQKGVNTDTQYF. The CDR3 DNA reads TGCGCCAGCAGCTTGGTGGGACAGAAGGGGGTGAACACAGATACGCAGTATTTT.

In its sample, this clonotype was seen many times. This chain links TRBV3-1 with TRBJ2-2; 9 nucleotides line up with TRBD2. The J segment lost 2 bases and the V segment lost 5 bases, leaving 6 bases of the junction unmatched. There are 16 residues in the CDR3. CDR1 LGHDT and CDR2 YNNKEL come from the germline V gene (reference sequence). The DNA of the CDR3 is TGTGCCAGCAGCTTGGGACTAGCTGCTAACACCGGGGAGCTGTTTTTT. Encoded protein: CASSLGLAANTGELFF.

The chain couples TRBV5-1 to TRBJ2-3, with 10 nucleotides matching TRBD2. This CDR3 region has 16 residues. Germline V gene lookup returns CDR1 SGHRS and CDR2 YFSETQ. With 4 bases clipped from V and 0 bases from J, the junction kept 5 bases outside the gene matches. The CDR3 loop reads CASSRISGGSTDTQYF. The CDR3 nucleotides read TGCGCCAGCAGCCGAATTAGCGGGGGGAGCACAGATACGCAGTATTTT.

This clonotype was counted ten times or more. The chain is built from TRBV27 and TRBJ1-1, with no clear D. CDR1 is MNHEY, CDR2 SMNVEV, per germline (reference sequence). CDR3 length: 14 residues. The V end was cut by 5 bases, the J end by 5 bases, with 15 bases between. DNA of the CDR3: TGTGCCAGCAGTAGGGCGGGTTCGGGAACTGAAGCTTTCTTT. This encodes CASSRAGSGTEAFF.

By sample share, this clonotype is large (0.1 to 1%). V is TRBV7-9 and J is TRBJ2-5; D is uncertain. CDR1 and CDR2 (germline): SEHNR, FQNEAQ (reference sequence). Trimming cost V 5 bases and J 5 bases, with 12 bases left between them. The CDR3 consists of 13 residues. In DNA form, the CDR3 reads TGTGCCAGCAGCGTTTCGGGCGCGGAGACCCAGTACTTC. Encoded protein: CASSVSGAETQYF.

In regard to this clonotype: A much larger clone differs by one base, so this may be a read error. The chain combines TRBV14 with TRBJ2-3; a possible D gene is TRBD1 (6 bases). The CDR3 is made up of 16 amino acids. With 2 bases removed from V and 1 base from J, the gap between germline ends came to 13 bases. Germline V gene data show CDR1 as SGHDN and CDR2 as FVKESK. CDR3 amino acids: CASSQYGTRGTDTQYF. CDR3 DNA: TGTGCCAGCAGCCAATACGGGACAAGGGGCACAGATACGCAGTATTTT.

This clonotype has just a few counts. This chain links TRBV5-1 with TRBJ2-3; D is unclear. The V end lost 0 bases, the J end lost 4 bases, and 9 bases lay between the germline ends. This CDR3 spans 14 amino acids. The germline V gene encodes CDR1 SGHRS and CDR2 YFSETQ. CDR3 sequence reads: CASSLGGTADTQYF. CDR3 bases: TGCGCCAGCAGCTTGGGGGGTACAGCAGATACGCAGTATTTT.

This clonotype was counted only a few times. The chain employs TRBV9 and TRBJ2-5; D remains ambiguous. V lost 3 bases and J lost 0, with 9 bases in between. The germline gives CDR1 SGDLS, CDR2 YYNGEE. The CDR3 loop spans 14 amino acids. The CDR3 is CASSATVDQETQYF. The CDR3, as DNA: TGTGCCAGCAGCGCGACGGTCGACCAAGAGACCCAGTACTTC. The whole variable domain, remainder taken from reference TRBV9 and TRBJ2-5, is DSGVTQTPKHLITATGQRVTLRCSPRSGDLSVYWYQQSLDQGLQFLIQYYNGEERAKGNILERFSAQQFPDLHSELNLSSLELGDSALYFCASSATVDQETQYFGPGTRLLVL.

The sample holds many counts of this clonotype. This chain links TRBV12-3 or TRBV12-4 with TRBJ2-7; D is perhaps TRBD1 (5 bases). This CDR3 has 13 residues. The V gene lost 1 base and the J gene lost 4 bases, with 8 bases spanning the gap. CDR3 sequence reads: CASSLGQIYEQYF. CDR3 coding DNA: TGTGCCAGCAGTTTAGGACAGATATACGAGCAGTACTTC.

This chain connects TRBV15 to TRBJ2-1, with 8 positions matching TRBD2. In germline, CDR1 is LNHNV, CDR2 YYDKDF (reference sequence). With V trimmed by 0 bases and J by 0 bases, 7 bases remained unmatched. This CDR3 comprises 18 residues. CDR3 loop: CATSRDWGSGVSYNEQFF. The DNA of the CDR3 is TGTGCCACCAGCAGAGATTGGGGTAGCGGGGTCTCCTACAATGAGCAGTTCTTC.

This clonotype was detected ten times or more. V is TRBV7-9 and J is TRBJ2-7; 7 nucleotides line up with TRBD1. V lost 4 bases and J lost 7; bases outside the gene matches: 13. This CDR3 comprises 15 residues. CDR1 SEHNR and CDR2 FQNEAQ come from the germline V gene (reference sequence). The CDR3 spells CASSSRRTGKGEQYF. The CDR3 coding sequence is TGTGCCAGCAGCTCCCGCCGGACAGGAAAGGGTGAGCAGTACTTC. The full variable domain, in which reference TRBV7-9 and TRBJ2-7 provide the parts outside the CDR3, is DTGVSQNPRHKITKRGQNVTFRCDPISEHNRLYWYRQTLGQGPEFLTYFQNEAQLEKSRLLSDRFSAERPKGSFSTLEIQRTEQGDSAMYLCASSSRRTGKGEQYFGPGTRLTVT.

In this sample, this clonotype turned up a few times. This chain uses TRBV24-1 with TRBJ2-3; D is perhaps TRBD1 (6 bases). Germline V gene sequence: CDR1 KGHDR, CDR2 SFDVKD. V was cut by 1 base and J by 1 base, with 8 bases left in between. The CDR3 contains 15 residues. CDR3 nucleotides: TGTGCCACCAGTGATTTTGCAGGGGGCACAGATACGCAGTATTTT. Translating gives CATSDFAGGTDTQYF.

The chain joins TRBV4-1 to TRBJ1-2, with a tentative D call TRBD1 (5 bases). Germline-derived CDR1 and CDR2 are MGHRA and YSYEKL. Trimming shortened V by 0 bases and J by 2 bases, and 7 bases separated the two germline ends. The CDR3 length is 14 residues. CDR3 coding DNA: TGCGCCAGCAGCCAAGATCACAGGAACTATGGCTACACCTTC. Translation gives CASSQDHRNYGYTF.

The table lists this clonotype with many counts. The chain combines TRBV7-3 with TRBJ1-2; unclear D gene. From germline, CDR1 is SGHTA and CDR2 FQGTGA. Between the trimmed V and J ends, which lost 5 bases and 4 bases, there was a span of 17 bases. The CDR3 is 15 residues long. The CDR3 region has the DNA TGTGCCAGCAGCCCATCCGTCACGGCGGGCTATGGCTACACCTTC. Protein: CASSPSVTAGYGYTF.

Ten or more counts support this clonotype. The chain couples TRBV12-3 or TRBV12-4 to TRBJ2-4; 7 bases line up with TRBD1. J lost 0 bases, V lost 5 bases, and 10 bases had no gene match. This CDR3 comprises 17 residues. CDR3 amino acids: CASSIHRGLLAKNIQYF. The CDR3, as DNA: TGTGCCAGCAGTATTCACAGGGGCTTACTAGCCAAAAACATTCAGTACTTC.

To note about this clonotype: A much larger clone lies a single base off, so this may be a read error. This sequence joins TRBV10-3 and TRBJ2-7, with 11 bases aligning to TRBD1. The CDR3 loop spans 13 amino acids. Germline V CDR1 and CDR2: ENHRY, SYGVKD. The V segment lost 4 bases and the J segment 7 bases; nucleotides outside the gene matches: 3. The CDR3 is CAISVDRGREQYF. The CDR3 DNA is TGTGCCATCAGTGTGGACAGGGGGCGGGAGCAGTACTTC.

The table lists this clonotype with many counts. The V call is TRBV12-3 or TRBV12-4, the J call TRBJ1-2; 8 bases line up with TRBD1. The CDR3 has 12 residues. The ends lost 6 bases at V and 5 bases at J; junction bases unmatched: 2. CDR3 in DNA: TGTGCCAGCAGCAGGACAGGGTATGGCTACACCTTC. Its protein product is CASSRTGYGYTF.

This clonotype was counted many times. This chain joins TRBV5-4 and TRBJ2-5; the D gene is possibly TRBD1 (6 bases). CDR3 length: 13 residues. In germline, CDR1 is SGHNT, CDR2 YYREEE (reference sequence). V lost 3 bases and J 2 bases, leaving 8 bases between the germline ends. The CDR3 DNA is TGTGCCAGCAGCTCCGGACAGCAAGAGACCCAGTACTTC. Protein: CASSSGQQETQYF.

Only a few counts were recorded for this clonotype. This sequence joins TRBV7-2 and TRBJ2-7; 8 bases fit TRBD2. The CDR3 consists of 17 residues. Germline lookup yields CDR1 SGHTA and CDR2 FQGNSA. With 5 bases clipped from V and 0 bases from J, the junction kept 12 bases outside the gene matches. The CDR3 bases are TGTGCCAGCAGCCCCACCGGTAGCGGGACGAGCTCCTACGAGCAGTACTTC. Protein: CASSPTGSGTSSYEQYF.

This clonotype was seen at least ten times. The gene calls are TRBV5-5 and TRBJ2-1; D gene ambiguous. The length of the CDR3 is 13 residues. Trimming removed 0 bases from V and 9 bases from J, with 10 bases in between. The V gene's germline CDR1 is SGHKS and CDR2 YYEKEE (reference sequence). The CDR3 spells CASSLERWGEQFF. The CDR3 coding sequence is TGTGCCAGCAGCTTGGAGCGATGGGGTGAGCAGTTCTTC.

This clonotype was seen ten or more times. This chain joins TRBV18 and TRBJ2-3; 7 nucleotides match TRBD2. This CDR3 spans 16 amino acids. Trimming took 3 bases from V and 2 from J; bases not matched to a gene: 8. Germline V gene lookup returns CDR1 KGHSH and CDR2 LQKENI. CDR3 residues: CASSPSGRDYTDTQYF. DNA for the CDR3: TGTGCCAGCTCACCCAGTGGCAGGGACTACACAGATACGCAGTATTTT. The full variable domain, with the rest looked up from reference TRBV18 and TRBJ2-3, is NAGVMQNPRHLVRRRGQEARLRCSPMKGHSHVYWYRQLPEEGLKFMVYLQKENIIDESGMPKERFSAEFPKEGPSILRIQQVVRGDSAAYFCASSPSGRDYTDTQYFGPGTRLTVL.

This clonotype was counted at least ten times. The chain has TRBV2 and TRBJ2-1; possible D gene TRBD2, 5 bases. The germline V and J ends were trimmed by 3 bases and 0 bases, with 12 bases remaining between them. CDR1 and CDR2 (germline): SNHLY, FYNNEI. This CDR3 is built from 16 residues. CDR3 DNA sequence: TGTGCCAGCAGTGACCAGCGGCCTATCTCCTACAATGAGCAGTTCTTC. Residues: CASSDQRPISYNEQFF.